Listed below are T cell receptor beta chains from one sample, sequenced in a study of T cells in Graves' hyperthyroidism and ophthalmopathy. One entry per CDR3 protein results from TCRdb running MiXCR on the multiplex PCR reads. This table has roughly 420,000 distinct CDR3 sequences, around 16% appearing once. The sequenced sample was blood. Receptors originate from a woman aged 18-29 years with Graves' hyperthyroidism. The CDR3 runs from the conserved cysteine through the conserved F or W. A D gene is named only where the DNA matches it firmly. Clone size, where shown, is once, few, many, or a class for clones that have expanded.

clone_size: many; v_call: TRBV20-1; d_call: NA; j_call: TRBJ2-3; cdr3_nt: TGCAGTGCTAGGGGTGCAGGGTTAGATACGCAGTATTTT; cdr3_aa: CSARGAGLDTQYF
clone_size: once; v_call: TRBV5-1; d_call: TRBD2; j_call: TRBJ2-1; cdr3_nt: TGCGCCAGCAGCCGTCGCGGGAGGTACAATGAGCAGTTCTTC; cdr3_aa: CASSRRGRYNEQFF
clone_size: NA; v_call: TRBV27; d_call: NA; j_call: TRBJ1-5; cdr3_nt: TGTGCCAGCAGATTAACGGGGTCAGGGCCGAGCAATCAGCCCCAGCATTTT; cdr3_aa: CASRLTGSGPSNQPQHF
clone_size: few; v_call: TRBV7-2; d_call: NA; j_call: TRBJ2-1; cdr3_nt: TGTGCCAGCAGCTTTCCGACCTACAATGAGCAGTTCTTC; cdr3_aa: CASSFPTYNEQFF
clone_size: many; v_call: TRBV3-1; d_call: TRBD2; j_call: TRBJ2-1; cdr3_nt: TGTGCCAGCAGCCAAGATACATTTTTCGCTAGCGGGGGGCGTGAGCAGTTCTTC; cdr3_aa: CASSQDTFFASGGREQFF
clone_size: few; v_call: TRBV9; d_call: NA; j_call: TRBJ1-1; cdr3_nt: TGTGCCAGCAGCGAGGAATCGCAGGGCGGGGGAAATTTGAACACTGAAGCTTTCTTT; cdr3_aa: CASSEESQGGGNLNTEAFF
clone_size: many; v_call: TRBV3-1; d_call: NA; j_call: TRBJ2-1; cdr3_nt: TGTGCCAGCAGCCAACCCGACGGGGGCGTTGAGCAGTTCTTC; cdr3_aa: CASSQPDGGVEQFF
clone_size: many; v_call: TRBV7-9; d_call: NA; j_call: TRBJ1-1; cdr3_nt: TGTGCCAGCAGCTTAAGGGACCCAGGCGGGAACACTGAAGCTTTCTTT; cdr3_aa: CASSLRDPGGNTEAFF
clone_size: many; v_call: TRBV7-8; d_call: TRBD1; j_call: TRBJ2-7; cdr3_nt: TGTGCCAGCAGCTCCCCGAGGGTAACAGGGGGCGAGGTTCGCGAGCAGTACTTC; cdr3_aa: CASSSPRVTGGEVREQYF
clone_size: many; v_call: TRBV7-9; d_call: NA; j_call: TRBJ2-3; cdr3_nt: TGTGCCAGCAGACCTGACAGCCCTAGCACAGATACGCAGTATTTT; cdr3_aa: CASRPDSPSTDTQYF
clone_size: many; v_call: TRBV11-2; d_call: TRBD2; j_call: TRBJ2-7; cdr3_nt: TGTGCCAGCAGCTTAGTTCTGGCTAGCGGGTCCTACGAGCAGTACTTC; cdr3_aa: CASSLVLASGSYEQYF
clone_size: few; v_call: TRBV10-3; d_call: NA; j_call: TRBJ1-1; cdr3_nt: TGTGCCATCAGGCCACAGGGAGGACACACTGAAGCTTTCTTT; cdr3_aa: CAIRPQGGHTEAFF
clone_size: many; v_call: TRBV20-1; d_call: TRBD1; j_call: TRBJ2-7; cdr3_nt: TGCAGTGCTAGGGACCCAACCGGGACAGGGGATATCTACGAGCAGTACTTC; cdr3_aa: CSARDPTGTGDIYEQYF
clone_size: many; v_call: TRBV12-3/TRBV12-4; d_call: TRBD1; j_call: TRBJ2-1; cdr3_nt: TGTGCCAGCAGAGACAGGGGGTACCTCCACAATGAGCAGTTCTTC; cdr3_aa: CASRDRGYLHNEQFF